These T cell receptor beta chains were read from a single sample in a study of cytomegalovirus exposure and HLA in healthy donors. Using immunoSEQ multiplex PCR, the repertoire was profiled, and TCRdb retains in-frame clones only, with some absent. The data show roughly 150,000 clones, approximately 88% seen once. Sequences were obtained from PBMCs. The origin of the receptors is a boy between 2 and 15 years old in good health and CMV-seronegative. CDR3s include the opening cysteine and the closing phenylalanine or tryptophan. D genes are given only for firm matches. A row's size may be missing; if present it is once, few, many or a size class.

j_call clone_size d_call v_call cdr3_aa cdr3_nt
TRBJ1-5 . TRBD1 TRBV6-5 CASSLGQDGQPQHF TGTGCCAGCAGCCTCGGACAGGACGGACAGCCCCAGCATTTT
TRBJ1-4 . . TRBV6-6 CASRGMEKLFF TGTGCCAGCCGGGGTATGGAAAAACTGTTTTTT
TRBJ1-1 . . TRBV29-1 CSVERSTEAFF TGCAGCGTTGAGAGAAGTACTGAAGCTTTCTTT
TRBJ2-2 . TRBD2 TRBV7-2 CASSTGLAGTLTGELFF TGTGCCAGCAGCACCGGACTAGCGGGAACCCTCACCGGGGAGCTGTTTTTT
TRBJ2-7 . . TRBV5-1 CASSLQRVPYEQYF TGCGCCAGCAGCTTGCAGCGGGTACCCTACGAGCAGTACTTC
TRBJ1-1 . . TRBV11-2 CASSLSGGVANTEAFF TGTGCCAGCAGCTTGTCTGGCGGGGTGGCGAACACTGAAGCTTTCTTT
TRBJ2-1 few TRBD2 TRBV15 CATSRGLAGLEQFF TGTGCCACCAGCAGGGGACTAGCGGGACTTGAGCAGTTCTTC
TRBJ1-1 . . TRBV19 CASSTRVNTEAFF TGTGCCAGTAGTACTCGCGTGAACACTGAAGCTTTCTTT
TRBJ2-3 . TRBD2 TRBV29-1 CSVSELAVEGGGRGTQYF TGCAGCGTCTCGGAACTTGCTGTGGAAGGCGGGGGAAGGGGTACGCAGTATTTT
TRBJ2-5 . TRBD2 TRBV29-1 CSVLRLAGGKTQYF TGCAGCGTCCTCAGACTAGCGGGGGGCAAGACCCAGTACTTC
TRBJ2-5 . . TRBV6-1 CASSDIPLGQPETQYF TGTGCCAGCAGTGATATCCCACTAGGGCAGCCAGAGACCCAGTACTTC
TRBJ2-2 . . TRBV5-1 CASSYDRGGTGELFF TGCGCCAGCAGCTACGACAGGGGAGGGACCGGGGAGCTGTTTTTT
TRBJ1-2 . . TRBV19 CASRQVSYGYTF TGTGCCAGTCGACAGGTTAGCTATGGCTACACCTTC
TRBJ1-5 . . TRBV11-2 CASSFSSNQPQHF TGTGCCAGCAGCTTTAGCAGCAATCAGCCCCAGCATTTT
TRBJ2-3 . TRBD2 TRBV9 CASSASGGFTDTQYF TGTGCCAGCAGCGCTAGCGGGGGTTTCACAGATACGCAGTATTTT